Listed here are 17 T cell receptor beta chains from one sample, sequenced in a study of breast tumors, draining lymph nodes, adjacent tissues. Samples came from axillary lymph nodes draining the breast cancer. Via MiXCR, TCRdb re-called the multiplex PCR reads, giving one row per CDR3 protein. This sample has around 140,000 distinct CDR3 sequences, with less than 35% found just once. Material for sequencing was axillary lymph node tissue. These receptors were taken from a female donor with breast cancer. Some clones in this sample may be carry-over from other donors' samples.

The DNA of the CDR3 is TGCGCCAGCAGCTTGCCCAGGGACTACGAGCAGTACTTC. Translated, it gives CASSLPRDYEQYF. The J gene is TRBJ2-7, the V gene TRBV5-1, with a tentative D call TRBD1 (5 bases). Trimming shortened V by 1 base and J by 3 bases, and 8 bases separated the two germline ends. The V gene's germline CDR1 is SGHRS and CDR2 YFSETQ. The CDR3 contains 13 residues.

The J gene is TRBJ1-2, the V gene TRBV7-6; tentative D call: TRBD1 (5 bases). CDR3 size: 17 residues. The V gene lost 2 bases and the J gene lost 4 bases, with 20 bases spanning the gap. Germline loops: CDR1 SGHVS, CDR2 FNYEAQ. The CDR3 DNA sequence: TGTGCCAGCAGCTTAACCCGCCCGGGACCGACCTCCTATGGCTACACCTTC. This encodes CASSLTRPGPTSYGYTF.

As regards this clonotype: One base away lies a much larger clone, so this may be a sequencing read error. The chain recombines TRBV18 with TRBJ1-5, with D possibly matching TRBD1 (5 bases). Germline loops: CDR1 KGHSH, CDR2 LQKENI. This CDR3 region has 13 residues. The CDR3 DNA is TGTGCCAGCTCACCGATAGAGGGGCGAGGCATCTTTTTT. This codes for CASSPIEGRGIFF.

This clonotype was detected ten times or more. The chain uses TRBV6-5 and TRBJ2-2, with D unclear. This CDR3 contains 13 residues. Germline CDR1 is MNHEY and CDR2 is SVGAGI. The V end was cut by 2 bases, the J end by 8 bases, with 9 bases between. Written as DNA, the CDR3 is TGTGCCAGCAGTTACCCGGTTTCAGGGGAGCTGTTTTTT. Its translation: CASSYPVSGELFF.

This clonotype was observed a handful of times. The chain joins TRBV5-1 to TRBJ2-5; TRBD1 aligns across 7 bases. V shed 1 base, J shed 8 bases, and the junction held 8 bases outside the gene matches. This CDR3 is built from 14 residues. Germline V lookup: CDR1 SGHRS, CDR2 YFSETQ. For the CDR3, the DNA is TGCGCCAGCAGCTTGACAACAGGGGCTGACACCCAGTACTTC. This codes for CASSLTTGADTQYF. Combining the CDR3 with reference TRBV5-1 and TRBJ2-5 gives the whole variable domain KAGVTQTPRYLIKTRGQQVTLSCSPISGHRSVSWYQQTPGQGLQFLFEYFSETQRNKGNFPGRFSGRQFSNSRSEMNVSTLELGDSALYLCASSLTTGADTQYFGPGTRLLVL.

This clonotype was detected many times. J is TRBJ2-1 and V is TRBV30, with 12 bases matching TRBD2. The germline gives CDR1 GTSNPN, CDR2 SVGIG (reference sequence). The V gene end was trimmed by 3 bases and the J gene end by 4 bases; junction bases not matched to a gene: 7. The CDR3 runs to 16 residues. The CDR3 DNA is TGTGCCTGGAGCCAAGGACTAGCGGGACAATACAATGAGCAGTTCTTC. The encoded protein is CAWSQGLAGQYNEQFF.

This clonotype was observed at least ten times. The chain links TRBV5-4 to TRBJ2-3; 12 bases agree with TRBD2. CDR3 length: 16 amino acids. Germline loops: CDR1 SGHNT, CDR2 YYREEE (reference sequence). Trimming removed 2 bases from V and 2 bases from J; junction bases left unmatched: 3. CDR3 nucleotide sequence: TGTGCCAGCAGCTTTTGGACTAGCGGGGCCACAGATACGCAGTATTTT. It translates to CASSFWTSGATDTQYF.

The chain couples TRBV5-1 to TRBJ2-5; the D is unclear. This CDR3 is 15 amino acids long. V lost 0 bases and J 0 bases, leaving 9 bases between the germline ends. Germline V gene data show CDR1 as SGHRS and CDR2 as YFSETQ. In DNA form, the CDR3 reads TGCGCCAGCAGCTTGGGACGGTCGAACCAAGAGACCCAGTACTTC. It yields the protein CASSLGRSNQETQYF.

V gene TRBV18 combines with J gene TRBJ1-1; possible D gene TRBD1, 6 bases. The CDR3 is 13 residues long. The germline V and J ends were trimmed by 5 bases and 3 bases, with 10 bases remaining between them. Germline values: CDR1 KGHSH, CDR2 LQKENI. The DNA for the CDR3 is TGTGCCAGCTCAACAGGGTCGGACACTGAAGCTTTCTTT. This codes for CASSTGSDTEAFF. The whole variable domain, filled in from reference TRBV18 and TRBJ1-1, reads NAGVMQNPRHLVRRRGQEARLRCSPMKGHSHVYWYRQLPEEGLKFMVYLQKENIIDESGMPKERFSAEFPKEGPSILRIQQVVRGDSAAYFCASSTGSDTEAFFGQGTRLTVV.

Comment on this clonotype: No conserved phenylalanine or tryptophan is present at the end of the CDR3, so a read error is the likely explanation. The V gene is TRBV2, the J gene TRBJ1-4; D is undetermined. The germline V and J ends were trimmed by 4 bases and 0 bases, with 6 bases remaining between them. The CDR3 runs 14 residues. Germline CDR1 SNHLY, CDR2 FYNNEI. CDR3 sequence: CASSGTATNEKLFL. CDR3 nucleotide sequence: TGTGCCAGCAGTGGAACAGCAACTAATGAAAAACTGTTTTTG.

This clonotype was seen a few times. Lacking the conserved final phenylalanine or tryptophan, this CDR3 likely reflects a read error. This sequence joins TRBV7-7 and TRBJ2-5, with 8 nucleotides matching TRBD1. The CDR3 covers 15 residues. Germline V lookup: CDR1 SSHAT, CDR2 FNYEAQ (reference sequence). The CDR3 reads CASSLVAGGWETQYS. The CDR3 region has the DNA TGTGCTAGCAGCTTAGTGGCAGGGGGCTGGGAGACCCAGTACTCC.

This clonotype has at least ten counts. The CDR3 here is CASSKDMGLTGELFF. In DNA, the CDR3 is TGCGCCAGCAGCAAAGACATGGGGCTCACCGGGGAGCTGTTTTTT. J is TRBJ2-2 and V is TRBV5-1; possibly TRBD1 for D (5 bases). The CDR3 length is 15 residues. CDR1 and CDR2 (germline): SGHRS, YFSETQ. With 4 bases removed from V and 4 bases from J, the gap between germline ends came to 14 bases.

The chain links TRBV19 to TRBJ1-5; D remains ambiguous. Deletions cut 2 bases from V and 2 bases from J, with 4 bases between. The CDR3 covers 13 residues. The germline V gene has CDR1 LNHDA and CDR2 SQIVND (reference sequence). The CDR3 spells CASSILRNQPQHF. As DNA, the CDR3 is TGTGCCAGTAGTATATTACGCAATCAGCCCCAGCATTTT.

This chain links TRBV20-1 with TRBJ2-3; 8 nucleotides align to TRBD2. Per germline, CDR1 DFQATT and CDR2 SNEGSKA (reference sequence). With V trimmed by 6 bases and J by 4 bases, 12 bases remained unmatched. The length of the CDR3 is 15 residues. The CDR3 DNA is TGCAGTGCACCCTTCGGGGGGGGGTCCCCAGATACGCAGTATTTT. Protein: CSAPFGGGSPDTQYF.

The V gene is TRBV29-1, the J gene TRBJ1-2; D is undetermined. This CDR3 contains 13 residues. Germline CDR1 and CDR2: SQVTM and ANQGSEA. The V and J ends lost 0 bases and 8 bases respectively, with 13 bases between them. In DNA form, the CDR3 reads TGCAGCGTTGAAGATCCAAGCGGGGAGGGCTACACCTTC. Amino acids: CSVEDPSGEGYTF. Together with reference TRBV29-1 and TRBJ1-2, the CDR3 gives the full variable domain: SAVISQKPSRDICQRGTSLTIQCQVDSQVTMMFWYRQQPGQSLTLIATANQGSEATYESGFVIDKFPISRPNLTFSTLTVSNMSPEDSSIYLCSVEDPSGEGYTFGSGTRLTVV.

The gene calls are TRBV7-9 and TRBJ1-2; tentative D call: TRBD1 (5 bases). Trimming shortened V by 4 bases and J by 4 bases, and 13 bases separated the two germline ends. The CDR3 is 14 residues long. CDR1 and CDR2 from the germline V gene are SEHNR and FQNEAQ (reference sequence). Written as DNA, the CDR3 is TGTGCCAGCAGCTCCCTATTAGACAGCTATGGCTACACCTTC. Translated, it gives CASSSLLDSYGYTF. The whole variable domain, filled in from reference TRBV7-9 and TRBJ1-2, reads DTGVSQNPRHKITKRGQNVTFRCDPISEHNRLYWYRQTLGQGPEFLTYFQNEAQLEKSRLLSDRFSAERPKGSFSTLEIQRTEQGDSAMYLCASSSLLDSYGYTFGSGTRLTVV.

This clonotype came up many times. The chain is built from TRBV3-1 and TRBJ1-2; 10 bases line up with TRBD1. Germline assignment: CDR1 LGHDT and CDR2 YNNKEL (reference sequence). With V trimmed by 1 base and J by 2 bases, 4 bases remained unmatched. The CDR3 loop spans 16 amino acids. The CDR3 region has the DNA TGTGCCAGCAGCCAAGGGGGACAGGGGCGGAACTATGGCTACACCTTC. Protein product: CASSQGGQGRNYGYTF.